The 9 T cell receptor beta chains below all came from one sample that was sequenced in a study of cytomegalovirus exposure and HLA in healthy donors. TCRdb's table, derived via immunoSEQ multiplex PCR, lists solely in-frame clones and lacks some. Of approximately 150,000 clones in the sample, 80% to 85% are singletons; the top ten hold 10% to 13%. Sequencing input: PBMCs. The receptors were gathered from a man aged 25-40 years in good health and CMV-seropositive.

The chain uses TRBV30 and TRBJ1-2; D is perhaps TRBD1 (6 bases). Trimming took off 8 bases at V and 5 bases at J, with 18 bases between the two ends. The CDR3 totals 13 residues. CDR1 GTSNPN and CDR2 SVGIG come from the germline V gene (reference sequence). The CDR3 loop reads CAGPRGGLYGYTF. DNA of the CDR3: TGTGCCGGGCCCCGGGGGGGCCTTTATGGCTACACCTTC.

The V gene is TRBV5-6, the J gene TRBJ1-4; 8 bases match TRBD1. Germline assignment: CDR1 SGHDT and CDR2 YYEEEE. Trimming took 6 bases from V and 0 from J; bases not matched to a gene: 4. The CDR3 has 15 amino acids. The CDR3 reads CASTLQGATNEKLFF. The CDR3 coding sequence is TGTGCCAGCACCTTACAGGGGGCAACTAATGAAAAACTGTTTTTT.

The J gene is TRBJ2-3, the V gene TRBV29-1, with a tentative D call TRBD1 (5 bases). This CDR3 is built from 13 residues. The V end was cut by 7 bases, the J end by 4 bases, with 15 bases between. Germline V gene data show CDR1 as SQVTM and CDR2 as ANQGSEA. In nucleotides, the CDR3 is TGCAGCGGTAACCGCAGGGTAGCAGATACGCAGTATTTT. Its translation: CSGNRRVADTQYF.

The V and J genes are TRBV7-3 and TRBJ2-1; 13 bases align to TRBD2. V lost 4 bases and J lost 9; bases outside the gene matches: 3. CDR3 length equals 14 residues. Looked up from germline, CDR1 is SGHTA and CDR2 is FQGTGA. In nucleotides, the CDR3 is TGTGCCAGCAGCTCCTGGACTAGCGGGGGTGAGCAGTTCTTC. Encoded protein: CASSSWTSGGEQFF.

This chain connects TRBV5-6 to TRBJ2-5; TRBD2 matches at 14 bases. This CDR3 is built from 16 residues. Germline CDR1 SGHDT, CDR2 YYEEEE. V dropped 3 bases and J dropped 4; count of bases not matched to a gene: 5. The CDR3 reads CASSWGLAGEGETQYF. CDR3 coding DNA: TGTGCCAGCAGCTGGGGACTAGCGGGAGAAGGAGAGACCCAGTACTTC.

This clone was found a few times. The V and J genes are TRBV19 and TRBJ1-5, with D possibly TRBD1 on 6 matching bases. The V end lost 4 bases, the J end lost 3 bases, and 19 bases lay between the germline ends. This CDR3 spans 17 amino acids. Germline V gene data show CDR1 as LNHDA and CDR2 as SQIVND (reference sequence). CDR3 amino acids: CASSTGQTIRHNQPQHF. CDR3 nucleotide sequence: TGTGCCAGTAGTACCGGACAGACAATAAGACACAATCAGCCCCAGCATTTT. The full variable domain, completed using reference TRBV19 and TRBJ1-5, is DGGITQSPKYLFRKEGQNVTLSCEQNLNHDAMYWYRQDPGQGLRLIYYSQIVNDFQKGDIAEGYSVSREKKESFPLTVTSAQKNPTAFYLCASSTGQTIRHNQPQHFGDGTRLSIL.

This sequence joins TRBV28 and TRBJ1-1, with D perhaps TRBD1 (5 bases). Germline assignment: CDR1 MDHEN and CDR2 SYDVKM. Trimming pared 7 bases from V and 10 bases from J, leaving 22 bases between. CDR3 length: 14 residues. CDR3 amino acids: CASKGAFFPYGAFF. The CDR3 bases are TGTGCCAGCAAAGGGGCTTTTTTCCCTTATGGAGCTTTCTTT. Full variable domain (rest looked up from reference TRBV28 and TRBJ1-1): DVKVTQSSRYLVKRTGEKVFLECVQDMDHENMFWYRQDPGLGLRLIYFSYDVKMKEKGDIPEGYSVSREKKERFSLILESASTNQTSMYLCASKGAFFPYGAFFGQGTRLTVV.

This sequence joins TRBV2 and TRBJ2-7; TRBD2 matches 12 bases. The trim removed 11 bases at V and 4 bases at J, leaving 6 bases unmatched. The CDR3 has 13 amino acids. Germline values: CDR1 SNHLY, CDR2 FYNNEI. The chain's CDR3 is CAGTSGRRYEQYF. DNA of the CDR3: TGTGCCGGTACTAGCGGGAGGAGATACGAGCAGTACTTC.

The V and J genes are TRBV28 and TRBJ1-2, with D unresolved. This CDR3 spans 16 amino acids. Trimming took off 5 bases at V and 1 base at J, with 17 bases between the two ends. Germline V gene data show CDR1 as MDHEN and CDR2 as SYDVKM. For the CDR3, the DNA is TGTGCCAGCAGTGCGGCCTCCTCTTGGCGTAACTATGGCTACACCTTC. Protein: CASSAASSWRNYGYTF.